This T cell receptor beta chain was identified during a study of Graves' ophthalmopathy and Graves' hyperthyroidism (dated by TCRdb to the late 2010s). About the investigation overall: Peripheral blood samples were taken at the time of initial diagnosis, before any treatment was given. The study used signatures of the TCR beta repertoire to tell Graves' ophthalmopathy apart from Graves' hyperthyroidism and to predict which patients would progress to ophthalmopathy. Following sampling, methimazole starting at 30 mg daily was administered to hyperthyroidism patients, and high-dose intravenous methylprednisolone was administered to ophthalmopathy patients. The independent validation cohort included under 20 hyperthyroidism patients plus 17 patients who later progressed from hyperthyroidism to ophthalmopathy. T-cell repertoires of thyroid tissue and blood were compared in a handful of hyperthyroidism patients. For training and testing, the 100 or so patients in the discovery cohort were randomly divided in a 7:3 ratio. A discovery set of 95 to 100 patients (around 44 ophthalmopathy, 55 to 60 stable hyperthyroidism) was enrolled to explore V-J signatures distinguishing ophthalmopathy from hyperthyroidism. In total, approximately 140 blood samples were TCR-sequenced: some 40 ophthalmopathy, some 75 hyperthyroidism and roughly 17 hyperthyroidism-to-ophthalmopathy patients.

Relative to germline, V is 5 bases shorter and J is 0 bases shorter, with 10 bases between their ends. From a lookup of the germline V gene, CDR1 and CDR2 are MNHNS and SASEGT. Reading from cysteine to phenylalanine, the CDR3 counts 14 amino acids. Only the CDR3 part of the read is kept: 42 bases, read in frame from the first base. Stable hyperthyroidism was defined as no progression to ophthalmopathy within 18 months of follow-up. Hyperthyroidism patients were newly diagnosed, with disease duration under 2 months, and aged 18 to 65 years. Patients with other autoimmune diseases, uncontrolled infections, pregnancy or lactation were excluded from the study. Diagnosis relied on clinical symptoms, serum thyroxine, TRAb, thyroid ultrasound and orbital computed tomography. Ficoll-Paque density gradient centrifugation was used to isolate PBMCs from about 9 ml of fresh peripheral blood. Total RNA was extracted with Trizol reagent and quality-checked on an Agilent 2100 Bioanalyzer.

TCR beta CDR3 regions were amplified from RNA transcripts for repertoire sequencing. The first round was an RT-PCR using HTBI primers with the Qiagen OneStep RT-PCR kit, and this first round was followed by a second-round multiplex PCR, then size selection and purification. Libraries were sequenced paired-end with 100 bp reads on an Illumina HiSeq2000. The original pipeline was this. SOAPnuke was used to process the reads, removing any read that contained adapters or uncalled bases, had a mean Phred below 15, or lacked an exact match to the constant primer or identifier. High-quality paired reads were merged with COPE v1.2.5. Each unique nucleotide sequence was treated as a clonotype, and MiTCR v1.1 was used to align the clonotypes to the IMGT TRB V, D and J references. The analysis was limited to V-J combinations with a frequency above 0.0001, which together covered over 98% of repertoires. For each V-J combination, a TCR clonal expansion and chaos score was defined as F50 clonal expansion divided by the chaos observed in the TCRdist matrix. Welch's t-statistics and random forest were used to reduce features to about 13 V-J combinations, which were fed into a naive Bayes classifier. The similarity between thyroid and blood repertoires was quantified using the Morisita-Horn index. Through fastp at Q25 and MiXCR, TCRdb rebuilt clones from the public reads, retaining in-frame beta chains. Here each entry gathers all rows of one CDR3 protein and keeps the most common genes and DNA. The V and J calls were not made by the authors but by TCRdb's processing. For this sample there are 400,000 to 500,000 distinct CDR3 sequences; over 20% appear just once. Around 3.1% of the sample is in the top ten clones.

The study at large found these results: In validation, the model predicted ophthalmopathy progression with 70.59% sensitivity and 72% to 80% specificity; fewer than 15 predicted patients were CT-confirmed with GO in a median of 6.5 months. No statistical method was used to predetermine the sample size, and group allocation was not hidden from the investigators. Among expanded thyroid clonotypes with frequency above 0.001, most also showed up in blood, which suggests that blood repertoires may reflect the thyroid immune response. The 13-signature model separated ophthalmopathy from stable hyperthyroidism with 85% to 90% sensitivity and 81.08% specificity in cross-validation, and 80%/75% in the test set.

This clonotype showed up many times. The antigen it binds to is not known. No much larger clonotype is one base removed from it; base qualities were not supplied. The chain joins TRBV6-1 to TRBJ1-2, with the D gene uncertain. Sequenced material: peripheral blood. This receptor was taken from a woman between 18 and 30 years old with stable Graves' hyperthyroidism. Donor details come from another sample of the same person, matched by shared clones. The DNA sequence is TGTGCCAGCAGTACGGACCGCGCTAACTATGGCTACACCTTC. Its protein is CASSTDRANYGYTF.